The TCR beta chain under discussion was sequenced for a study of breast tumors, draining lymph nodes, adjacent tissues. Findings and caveats of the study: Data only fit, rather than demonstrated, lymph node origin of most tumor T cells. Luminal-like breast cancer showed significantly higher tumor–nontumor repertoire similarity than basal-like. Tumors had less TCR diversity than lymph nodes, more than nontumor tissue.

Sample share makes this clonotype large. The antigen remains unidentified. TCRdb used MiXCR to reprocess the multiplex PCR reads, holding one entry per CDR3 protein. This sample carries 20,000 to 25,000 distinct CDR3 sequences, around 50% of them seen once, and the ten largest clones take about 8.2%. Germline V gene sequence: CDR1 SGHRS, CDR2 YFSETQ. Trimming removed 4 bases from V and 2 bases from J, with 7 bases in between. This CDR3 spans 12 amino acids. This chain joins TRBV5-1 and TRBJ2-7; no clear D gene. Specimen: breast tumor tissue. The sequence derives from a female donor with breast cancer. Some clones in this sample may be carry-over from other donors' samples. This CDR3 reads CASSGETYEQYF. The CDR3 nucleotides are TGCGCCAGCAGCGGTGAGACCTACGAGCAGTACTTC.